A selection of T cell receptor beta chains follows, all from one sample in a study of T cells expressing NK-cell markers. TCRdb reprocessed the 5' RACE reads, with one entry per CDR3 protein and no DNA. The table counts 150,000 or so distinct CDR3 sequences; 18% lies in the top ten. The sequencing input was blood T cells: a sorted CD56 or NKG2C T cell subset, CD4+ or CD8+ T cells, or bulk PBMC T cells (not recorded which). Receptors originate from a woman between 18 and 70 years old in good health. Both conserved end residues are part of each CDR3. Clone sizes are given selectively: once, few, many, or a class where the clone is expanded.

.	TRBJ2-5	TRBV12-3/TRBV12-4	CASSFGAGGPQETQYF
.	TRBJ2-7	TRBV10-3	CAISTRNSYEQYF
.	TRBJ2-1	TRBV30	CAWNTNGSPYEQFF
.	TRBJ2-1	TRBV20-1	CSAPLAGGRFLAYEQFF
.	TRBJ1-6	TRBV6-5	CASSYRTGYNSPLHF
.	TRBJ1-1	TRBV7-9	CASSSPLTGNTEAFF
.	TRBJ2-3	TRBV5-1	CASSLTRGTDTQYF
.	TRBJ1-4	TRBV7-8	CASRRDSGPEKLFF
.	TRBJ2-7	TRBV12-3/TRBV12-4	CASSQTSGRGYEQYF
.	TRBJ1-2	TRBV7-2	CASTQGGQGGRYGYTF
.	TRBJ2-7	TRBV7-2	CASSLAGTSGVNSYEQYF
.	TRBJ1-5	TRBV2	CASSERDGSYSNQPQHF
.	TRBJ2-5	TRBV7-9	CASRLGAGEETQYF
.	TRBJ1-6	TRBV19	CASSREGQGNSPLHF
.	TRBJ2-1	TRBV9	CASSEVASANEQFF
.	TRBJ2-7	TRBV20-1	CSARDPDTLNSEQYF
.	TRBJ1-5	TRBV20-1	CSARDRGGAGNQPQHF
.	TRBJ2-5	TRBV12-3/TRBV12-4	CASSLRTGDGTQYF
.	TRBJ1-2	TRBV25-1	CASSELVGGGYTF
.	TRBJ2-4	TRBV20-1	CSAKMAGDTKNIQYF
.	TRBJ2-1	TRBV27	CASSLSPMSGNNEQFF
.	TRBJ2-5	TRBV10-3	CAISRTGGVEETQYF
.	TRBJ1-2	TRBV2	CASTRGFSNYGYTF
medium-sized	TRBJ2-1	TRBV7-3	CASSSGQSSYNEQFF
.	TRBJ2-1	TRBV7-3	CASSLTAGNEQFF
.	TRBJ2-7	TRBV29-1	CSVSSGDLSYEQYF
.	TRBJ2-1	TRBV20-1	CSAGGTSGNSYNEQFF
.	TRBJ1-2	TRBV5-6	CASIPPSGDGYTF
.	TRBJ1-2	TRBV20-1	CSASDKKDGYTF
.	TRBJ2-2	TRBV4-1	CASSQDPGLAAGELFF
.	TRBJ2-7	TRBV7-6	CASSSFRDRGSVQYF